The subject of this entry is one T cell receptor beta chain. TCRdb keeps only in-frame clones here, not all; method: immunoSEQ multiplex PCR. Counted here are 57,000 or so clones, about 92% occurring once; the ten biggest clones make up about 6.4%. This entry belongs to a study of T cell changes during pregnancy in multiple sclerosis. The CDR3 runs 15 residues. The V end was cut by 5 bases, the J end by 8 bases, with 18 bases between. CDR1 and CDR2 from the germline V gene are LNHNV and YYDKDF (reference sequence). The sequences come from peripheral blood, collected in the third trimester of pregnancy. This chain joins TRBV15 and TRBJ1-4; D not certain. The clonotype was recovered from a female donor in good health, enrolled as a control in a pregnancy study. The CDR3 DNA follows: TGTGCCACCAGCCCCGAGGCAGTCCTCTTCGAAAAACTGTTTTTT. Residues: CATSPEAVLFEKLFF.